This T cell receptor (beta chain) was observed in a study of cytomegalovirus exposure and HLA in healthy donors. Germline CDR1 MDHEN, CDR2 SYDVKM. V lost 6 bases to trimming and J lost 3 bases, with 14 bases between them. The CDR3 has 14 amino acids. The primer mix had 60 Vbeta and 13 Jbeta primers. Sequencing was performed with immunoSEQ multiplex PCR; in TCRdb, only in-frame clones are kept and a portion is missing. The data show 95,000 to 110,000 clones, around three quarters seen once. The sequencing input was PBMCs. This sequence originates from a man between 45 and 60 years old in good health and CMV-seropositive. The rearrangement links TRBV28 to TRBJ1-1; D is ambiguous. As DNA, the CDR3 is TGTGCCAGCAGCCTTGCCGGCGGGTACACTGAAGCTTTCTTT. Residues: CASSLAGGYTEAFF.